This is a list of T cell receptor beta chains from one sample in a study of vaccination and CD4 T cells after COVID-19. TCRdb recomputed calls from the PCR reads with MiXCR, one row per CDR3 protein. This sample has 9,000 to 13,000 distinct CDR3 sequences, with about 61% found just once. These receptors' antigens are unknown. The input for sequencing was CD4+ T cells from blood, cultured in vitro, taken before SARS-CoV-2 vaccination. These TCRs come from a human donor who had recovered from COVID-19. Each CDR3 is given with its conserved first and last residue. The order of the fields is D gene, V gene, J gene, clone size, CDR3 DNA, CDR3 protein. The D gene is left open where the match is weak. Clone sizes are given selectively: once, few, many, or a class where the clone is expanded.

TRBD2,TRBV7-9,TRBJ2-5,NA,TGTGCCTCTGTACTAGCGGGAGGAGAGACCCAGTACTTC,CASVLAGGETQYF
NA,TRBV6-1,TRBJ2-7,once,TGTGCCAGCAGGAGACTGGTGGACTACGAGCAGTACTTC,CASRRLVDYEQYF
NA,TRBV4-2,TRBJ2-2,NA,TGTGCCAGCAGCCCCGGACAGCTTAGTTCCGGGGAGCTGTTTTTT,CASSPGQLSSGELFF
NA,TRBV6-5,TRBJ2-5,NA,TGTGCCAGCAGTTACCGGGGAGAATTCGGAGAGACCCAGTACTTC,CASSYRGEFGETQYF
NA,TRBV6-1,TRBJ2-1,NA,TGTGCCAGCAGCCGGACAGCTTACAATGAGCAGTTCTTC,CASSRTAYNEQFF
NA,TRBV20-1,TRBJ2-2,NA,TGCAGTGCTAGAGATGTACAAGTGGGGACCGGGGAGCTGTTTTTT,CSARDVQVGTGELFF
NA,TRBV28,TRBJ1-6,NA,TGTGCCAGCAGTTTAACCGAAAACATTGGCTCACCCCTCCACTTT,CASSLTENIGSPLHF
TRBD2,TRBV20-1,TRBJ2-2,NA,TGCAGTGCATCGCTAGCGGTTCGAACCGGGGAGCTGTTTTTT,CSASLAVRTGELFF
NA,TRBV19,TRBJ1-6,NA,TGTGCCAGTAGTACCGTTTCCGGGACACGAAGTAATTCACCCCTCCACTTT,CASSTVSGTRSNSPLHF
TRBD1,TRBV6-1,TRBJ1-3,NA,TGTGCCAGCAAAGGGACAGGGGGAGGAAACACCATATATTTT,CASKGTGGGNTIYF
NA,TRBV6-1,TRBJ2-3,NA,TGTGCCACACAGGGAAGGAACACAGATACGCAGTATTTT,CATQGRNTDTQYF
NA,TRBV12-3/TRBV12-4,TRBJ2-3,NA,TGTGCCAGCAGTTTAGAGCTTAGAGATACGCAGTATTTT,CASSLELRDTQYF
TRBD1,TRBV7-6,TRBJ2-7,NA,TGTGCCAGCAGCATAGACAGGGACTACGAGCAGTACTTC,CASSIDRDYEQYF
TRBD1,TRBV2,TRBJ1-1,NA,TGTGCCAGCAGTCGACAGGGGTGGTTGAACACTGAAGCTTTCTTT,CASSRQGWLNTEAFF
NA,TRBV20-1,TRBJ2-5,NA,TGCAGTGCTCCGGGGGCCCAGGGCTTCCAAGAGACCCAGTACTTC,CSAPGAQGFQETQYF
NA,TRBV11-2,TRBJ2-3,few,TGTGCCAGCAGCCCCCCCTCCGGGGGGCGACCAGGGGATACGCAGTATTTT,CASSPPSGGRPGDTQYF
NA,TRBV7-9,TRBJ2-5,NA,TGTGCCAGCAGCTACTTGGACGGAACACAAGAGACCCAGTACTTC,CASSYLDGTQETQYF
NA,TRBV7-6,TRBJ2-1,NA,TGTGCCAGCAGTCTCCGTGGGGCAAGCTCCTACAATGAGCAGTTCTTC,CASSLRGASSYNEQFF
NA,TRBV7-2,TRBJ2-7,NA,TGTGCCAGCAGCTTAGTTATACAGGGTCAGGGCTACGAGCAGTACTTC,CASSLVIQGQGYEQYF
TRBD2,TRBV20-1,TRBJ2-3,NA,TGCAGTGCTGGGGGGGGGACTAGCGGGAGAACAGATACGCAGTATTTT,CSAGGGTSGRTDTQYF
NA,TRBV12-3/TRBV12-4,TRBJ2-7,few,TGTGCCAGCAGTTGGACTGGCTCCTACGAGCAGTACTTC,CASSWTGSYEQYF
NA,TRBV2,TRBJ1-6,NA,TGTGCCAGCAACCGGCAGGATTCACCCCTCCACTTT,CASNRQDSPLHF
NA,TRBV7-8,TRBJ1-1,NA,TGTGCCAGCAGCTTATACAGCGGTTCTGAAGCTTTCTTT,CASSLYSGSEAFF
NA,TRBV20-1,TRBJ2-7,few,TGCAGTGCAGTAGAGTCGGGGGCCGCCTACGAGCAGTACTTC,CSAVESGAAYEQYF
TRBD1,TRBV20-1,TRBJ1-5,few,TGCAGTGCCCTGGGACAGGGGGCGGGGTGGGGCAATCAGCCCCAGCATTTT,CSALGQGAGWGNQPQHF
NA,TRBV5-8,TRBJ2-2,medium-sized,TGTGCCAGCAGCTCCGGCTCTTCCGGGGAGCTGTTTTTT,CASSSGSSGELFF
NA,TRBV20-1,TRBJ2-7,NA,TGCAGTGCTACCTCCCTTAGGGACCCCTCCTACGAGCAGTACTTC,CSATSLRDPSYEQYF
NA,TRBV6-1,TRBJ1-6,NA,TGTGCCAGCAGACCAGGGTTAGGTAATTCACCCCTCCACTTT,CASRPGLGNSPLHF
NA,TRBV28,TRBJ2-4,NA,TGTGCCAGCAGTCCTCAGCGACCCAGGGCCAAAAACATTCAGTACTTC,CASSPQRPRAKNIQYF
TRBD1,TRBV27,TRBJ1-6,NA,TGTGCCAGCAGAATAGGGACAGATAATTCACCCCTCCACTTT,CASRIGTDNSPLHF
NA,TRBV7-7,TRBJ2-5,NA,TGTGCCAGCAGCCAGGGTCCGAGTAGTACCCAGTACTTC,CASSQGPSSTQYF
NA,TRBV20-1,TRBJ2-3,NA,TGCAGTGCTAGGGGAACGCTGGGGGCGGGAACGGGCGCAGATACGCAGTATTTT,CSARGTLGAGTGADTQYF
NA,TRBV20-1,TRBJ1-1,NA,TGCAGTGCCCGGATACAGAGGAACACTGAAGCTTTCTTT,CSARIQRNTEAFF
NA,TRBV19,TRBJ2-6,NA,TGTGCCAGTACTTTCTGGTCAGGGGCCAACGTCCTGACTTTC,CASTFWSGANVLTF
TRBD1,TRBV25-1,TRBJ1-6,NA,TGTGCCAGCAGACACGCGACAGGGGGCATCGGTTCACCCCTCCACTTT,CASRHATGGIGSPLHF
TRBD2,TRBV7-9,TRBJ2-3,NA,TGTGCCAGCAGTCGTGAGCGGGGGCCAGATACGCAGTATTTT,CASSRERGPDTQYF
NA,TRBV25-1,TRBJ1-2,NA,TGTGCCAGCAGTGAATGGCCATCCAACTATGGCTACACCTTC,CASSEWPSNYGYTF
NA,TRBV21-1,TRBJ2-3,NA,TGTGCCAGCAGCAAAGCAGGGAGGGGTAACACAGATACGCAGTATTTT,CASSKAGRGNTDTQYF
NA,TRBV2,TRBJ1-5,NA,TGTGCCAGCAAGGGGGGCGGCAATCAGCCCCAGCATTTT,CASKGGGNQPQHF
NA,TRBV7-2,TRBJ1-2,NA,TGTGCCAGCAGCTTATGGGGCGCTGTAGGCTACACCTTC,CASSLWGAVGYTF
NA,TRBV7-9,TRBJ1-2,NA,TGTGCCAGCAGCTATAGACGGAGCCCTAACTATGGCTACACCTTC,CASSYRRSPNYGYTF
NA,TRBV12-3/TRBV12-4,TRBJ2-1,NA,TGTGCCAGCAGTTTAGAACGGGAGCGTCGTAATGAGCAGTTCTTC,CASSLERERRNEQFF
NA,TRBV6-1,TRBJ1-1,NA,TGTGCCAGCAGTCAACAGGGAGTGAACACTGAAGCTTTCTTT,CASSQQGVNTEAFF
NA,TRBV20-1,TRBJ1-1,once,TGCAGTGCTACCGACCCAAACGAAAACACTGAAGCTTTCTTT,CSATDPNENTEAFF
TRBD2,TRBV20-1,TRBJ2-1,NA,TGCAGTGCTAGGGGTCCAGCGGGAGGGAGATACAATGAGCAGTTCTTC,CSARGPAGGRYNEQFF
NA,TRBV20-1,TRBJ1-5,few,TGCAGTGCCGGTCGGGCGGATCAGCCCCAGCATTTT,CSAGRADQPQHF
TRBD1,TRBV6-5,TRBJ1-2,NA,TGTGCCAGCAGTTACTCCTCGGGACAGGGTAGTGGCTACACCTTC,CASSYSSGQGSGYTF
NA,TRBV20-1,TRBJ1-6,few,TGCAGTGCTCCACCCCCGGGAACCTATAATTCACCCCTCCACTTT,CSAPPPGTYNSPLHF
TRBD2,TRBV6-4,TRBJ2-3,NA,TGTGCCAGCAGTGACTCCGGGACTAGCGGGACAGATACGCAGTATTTT,CASSDSGTSGTDTQYF
NA,TRBV6-1,TRBJ2-3,NA,TGTGCCAGCACCCTTACGCCCGGGCAGGGCACAGATACGCAGTATTTT,CASTLTPGQGTDTQYF
NA,TRBV20-1,TRBJ1-6,NA,TGCAGTGCTAGAGATTTGGGGGGCCTCACCCCCTATAATTCACCCCTCCACTTT,CSARDLGGLTPYNSPLHF
TRBD1,TRBV2,TRBJ1-5,NA,TGTGCCAGCAGACCGGGACAGGGGTCTATTTATCAGCCCCAGCATTTT,CASRPGQGSIYQPQHF
NA,TRBV12-3/TRBV12-4,TRBJ2-1,once,TGTGCCAGCAGTACCGGGACCGACAATGAGCAGTTCTTC,CASSTGTDNEQFF
NA,TRBV20-1,TRBJ2-7,NA,TGCAGTGCTAGAGATGGGCGCGGAAGCTCCTACGAGCAGTACTTC,CSARDGRGSSYEQYF
TRBD2,TRBV11-2,TRBJ2-5,few,TGTGCCAGCAGACGGCTAGCGGTACTCCAAGAGACCCAGTACTTC,CASRRLAVLQETQYF
TRBD1,TRBV19,TRBJ2-7,NA,TGTGCCAGTAGTCCCCTCGGGGACAGGGGTACCTACGAGCAGTACTTC,CASSPLGDRGTYEQYF
TRBD2,TRBV2,TRBJ2-3,few,TGTGCCAGCAGAAACGGACTAGCGGGAGTGGATACGCAGTATTTT,CASRNGLAGVDTQYF
NA,TRBV6-1,TRBJ1-6,NA,TGTGCCAGCACCGGGACGAGGACACCCCTCCACTTT,CASTGTRTPLHF